The text below deals with one TCR beta chain. TCRdb's copy holds only in-frame clones and misses some; the assay was immunoSEQ multiplex PCR. The sample shows about 210,000 clones, 75% to 90% of them seen only once. Looked up from germline, CDR1 is MNHEY and CDR2 is SMNVEV (reference sequence). CDR3 length: 15 amino acids. Trimming took 2 bases from V and 6 from J, leaving 16 bases between them. This specimen belongs to a study of blood T cell repertoires in COVID-19. The TCR was taken from a man aged 35 to 55 with acute or convalescent COVID-19. The sequenced sample was peripheral blood. The genes are TRBV27 and TRBJ1-2, with D tentatively TRBD1 (6 bases). The CDR3 DNA follows: TGTGCCAGCAGTTTACGGGCACAGGGCAACGATGGCTACACCTTC. It translates to CASSLRAQGNDGYTF.